Following are 19 T cell receptor beta chains from one sample sequenced in a study of shared clonotypes between healthy human individuals. The assay was immunoSEQ multiplex PCR, and TCRdb's table has in-frame clones only and misses some. The table has millions of clones, roughly 96% seen once. The sequenced sample was naive CD4+ T cells sorted from blood. This sample's subset: CD45RA+ positively selected. The origin of the receptors is a man in his late teens or twenties in good health.

This chain connects TRBV12-2 to TRBJ2-1; the D segment call TRBD2 is taken from the table without a DNA check. TRBV12-2 is classified as a pseudogene. This CDR3 is 16 amino acids long. CDR3 loop: CASRSRLAGGYNEQFF. In DNA form, the CDR3 reads TGTGCAAGTCGCTCTAGACTAGCGGGGGGGTACAATGAGCAGTTCTTC.

The chain carries TRBV7-9 and TRBJ1-2; D remains ambiguous. The germline gives CDR1 SEHNR, CDR2 FQNEAQ (reference sequence). Between the trimmed V and J ends, which lost 0 bases and 6 bases, there was a span of 11 bases. The CDR3 length is 14 residues. The CDR3 sequence: CASSLAPGPHGYTF. The CDR3 bases are TGTGCCAGCAGCTTAGCGCCCGGGCCTCATGGCTACACCTTC.

V is TRBV10-3 and J is TRBJ2-1; 8 bases align to TRBD1. There are 16 residues in the CDR3. Germline CDR1 ENHRY, CDR2 SYGVKD. V gave up 6 bases and J gave up 0 bases; unmatched junction bases: 7. This chain's CDR3 is CAIRGQAQSSYNEQFF. CDR3 coding DNA: TGTGCCATCAGGGGACAGGCTCAGAGCTCCTACAATGAGCAGTTCTTC.

The chain uses TRBV19 and TRBJ2-5; 7 bases match TRBD2. From germline, CDR1 is LNHDA and CDR2 SQIVND (reference sequence). The CDR3 covers 16 residues. V gave up 5 bases and J gave up 1 base; unmatched junction bases: 10. CDR3 sequence: CASSLLSGAGQETQYF. Here the CDR3 DNA reads TGTGCCAGTAGTCTCCTCAGCGGGGCGGGCCAAGAGACCCAGTACTTC.

This sequence joins TRBV5-4 and TRBJ2-7; tentative D call: TRBD1 (5 bases). Trimming cost V 4 bases and J 2 bases, with 16 bases left between them. This CDR3 region has 15 residues. CDR1 SGHNT and CDR2 YYREEE come from the germline V gene (reference sequence). CDR3 DNA sequence: TGTGCCAGCAGCAATCAGGGCGCAGGGCCCTACGAGCAGTACTTC. This encodes CASSNQGAGPYEQYF.

CDR3 amino acids: CAWARGPGVGYTF. The CDR3 nucleotides are TGTGCCTGGGCCCGGGGGCCCGGGGTGGGCTACACCTTC. V usage is TRBV30 and J usage is TRBJ1-2; tentatively, D is TRBD1 (6 bases). This CDR3 is 13 amino acids long. The V end lost 5 bases, the J end lost 8 bases, and 18 bases lay between the germline ends. Germline values: CDR1 GTSNPN, CDR2 SVGIG (reference sequence).

This sequence joins TRBV28 and TRBJ1-6; 7 positions agree with TRBD1. The V gene end was trimmed by 3 bases and the J gene end by 3 bases; junction bases not matched to a gene: 20. The germline gives CDR1 MDHEN, CDR2 SYDVKM. The CDR3 sequence is 21 residues long. Here the CDR3 reads CASSFDTGQGGSKGYNSPLHF. The CDR3 bases are TGTGCCAGCAGTTTTGATACCGGGCAGGGGGGGAGTAAGGGCTATAATTCACCCCTCCACTTT.

V gene TRBV5-1 combines with J gene TRBJ1-3; the match to TRBD1 covers 9 bases. This CDR3 is built from 16 residues. The J segment lost 2 bases and the V segment lost 3 bases, leaving 6 bases of the junction unmatched. Per germline, CDR1 SGHRS and CDR2 YFSETQ. CDR3 bases: TGCGCCAGCAGCTCTCGTACAGGGGGCGCTGGAAACACCATATATTTT. This translates into CASSSRTGGAGNTIYF.

The chain couples TRBV18 to TRBJ1-6; no clear D gene. This CDR3 comprises 13 residues. V was trimmed by 3 bases and J by 8 bases, leaving 8 bases between them. CDR1 is KGHSH and CDR2 is LQKENI in the germline V gene. This CDR3 is CASSPTRDSPLHF. The CDR3 bases are TGTGCCAGCTCACCCACCCGGGATTCACCCCTCCACTTT.

The rearrangement links TRBV28 to TRBJ1-2; possible D gene TRBD1, 5 bases. Trimming cost V 4 bases and J 2 bases, with 23 bases left between them. The germline gives CDR1 MDHEN, CDR2 SYDVKM. CDR3 length equals 18 residues. DNA for the CDR3: TGTGCCAGCAGTTACCCGGGACGCTTTACCCAACCCAACTATGGCTACACCTTC. Translation gives CASSYPGRFTQPNYGYTF.

As for this clone: A much larger clone sits a single nucleotide away, making a read error possible. The sample contains more than one DNA sequence encoding this CDR3. The chain recombines TRBV6-5 with TRBJ2-1; D is ambiguous. The CDR3 consists of 11 residues. Trimming stripped 4 bases from V and 3 bases from J, with 1 base between. Germline CDR1 and CDR2: MNHEY and SVGAGI. CDR3 DNA sequence: TGTGCCAGCAGTTTCTACAATGAGCAGTTCTTC. It specifies CASSFYNEQFF.

The CDR3 reads CASTNIEQYF. The CDR3 nucleotides are TGTGCCAGCACGAACATCGAGCAGTACTTC. The chain employs TRBV6-1 and TRBJ2-7; D unclear. V was cut by 7 bases and J by 6 bases, with 7 bases left in between. The CDR3 extends over 10 amino acids. Germline loops: CDR1 MNHNS, CDR2 SASEGT.

The gene calls are TRBV10-1 and TRBJ1-1; possible D gene TRBD1, 5 bases. V was clipped by 0 bases and J by 6 bases, with 11 bases between them. There are 14 residues in the CDR3. CDR1 and CDR2 from the germline V gene are WNHNN and SYGVQD (reference sequence). CDR3 sequence reads: CASSESAGRSEAFF. The DNA for the CDR3 is TGCGCCAGCAGTGAGTCGGCAGGGAGGTCTGAAGCTTTCTTT.

The chain joins TRBV6-5 to TRBJ2-7; possibly TRBD2 for D (6 bases). The CDR3 has 15 residues. The germline V and J ends were trimmed by 6 bases and 1 base, with 16 bases remaining between them. In germline, CDR1 is MNHEY, CDR2 SVGAGI. The CDR3 reads CASSRLDPGSYEQYF. DNA for the CDR3: TGTGCCAGCAGCCGACTAGATCCAGGTTCCTACGAGCAGTACTTC.

On this clone itself: The same CDR3 arises from other DNA sequences in this sample as well. The V call is TRBV5-1, the J call TRBJ2-3, with TRBD1 matching over 7 bases. J lost 1 base, V lost 0 bases, and 2 bases had no gene match. This CDR3 is built from 15 residues. Germline values: CDR1 SGHRS, CDR2 YFSETQ. CDR3: CASSLEGGGTDTQYF. For the CDR3, the DNA is TGCGCCAGCAGCTTGGAAGGGGGCGGCACAGATACGCAGTATTTT.

The chain employs TRBV2 and TRBJ2-5; TRBD1 might be the D (5 bases). Trimming shortened V by 4 bases and J by 4 bases, and 13 bases separated the two germline ends. The CDR3 spans 14 residues. Germline CDR1 is SNHLY and CDR2 is FYNNEI. The CDR3 spells CASSASSRVETQYF. In DNA form, the CDR3 reads TGTGCCAGCAGTGCAAGTTCCAGGGTAGAGACCCAGTACTTC.

The gene calls are TRBV7-2 and TRBJ2-1, with a weak D call TRBD2 (6 bases). The CDR3 has 15 amino acids. Trimming took off 1 base at V and 9 bases at J, with 16 bases between the two ends. The germline gives CDR1 SGHTA, CDR2 FQGNSA. The CDR3 DNA is TGTGCCAGCAGCTTAGTGGGCGGGAAACCTACTGAGCAGTTCTTC. As protein: CASSLVGGKPTEQFF.

CDR3 sequence: CASSVASGVTDTQYF. In DNA form, the CDR3 reads TGCGCCAGCAGCGTGGCCTCAGGGGTAACAGATACGCAGTATTTT. The gene calls are TRBV5-1 and TRBJ2-3; D is perhaps TRBD1 (6 bases). The germline V gene encodes CDR1 SGHRS and CDR2 YFSETQ. The V end lost 4 bases, the J end lost 3 bases, and 15 bases lay between the germline ends. This CDR3 comprises 15 residues.

The chain links TRBV7-2 to TRBJ1-5; a possible D gene is TRBD1 (6 bases). In germline, CDR1 is SGHTA, CDR2 FQGNSA. The CDR3 consists of 13 residues. The V and J ends lost 6 bases and 4 bases respectively, with 10 bases between them. CDR3 in amino acids: CASSWTVNQPQHF. The CDR3 DNA reads TGTGCCAGCAGTTGGACAGTTAATCAGCCCCAGCATTTT.